This TCR beta chain came from a study of cytomegalovirus exposure and HLA in healthy donors. Study conclusions and caveats: Cytomegalovirus status was reportedly diagnosed by the classifier with high specificity and sensitivity. Listed as cytomegalovirus-associated were over 150 TCR beta chains.

This table comes from immunoSEQ multiplex PCR, and its TCRdb copy is limited to in-frame clones, with some not included. The data hold about 64,000 clones, with around 92% observed a single time. As regards this clone: Its antigen is unknown.

The CDR3 extends over 15 amino acids. With V trimmed by 1 base and J by 6 bases, 9 bases remained unmatched. Per the germline V gene, CDR1 is GTSNPN and CDR2 is SVGIG (reference sequence). V is TRBV30 and J is TRBJ2-1; 7 bases line up with TRBD2. The sequence derives from a young woman in good health and CMV-seronegative. Sample: PBMCs. As DNA, the CDR3 is TGTGCCTGGAGTGATGGCGGGAGTGCGAGCAATGAGCAGTTCTTC. Residues: CAWSDGGSASNEQFF. Filled out from reference TRBV30 and TRBJ2-1, the complete variable domain reads SQTIHQWPATLVQPVGSPLSLECTVEGTSNPNLYWYRQAAGRGLQLLFYSVGIGQISSEVPQNLSASRPQDRQFILSSKKLLLSDSGFYLCAWSDGGSASNEQFFGPGTRLTVL.